This TCR beta chain emerged from a study of blood T cells in healthy people across ages. Whole-study findings and limits: Observed TCR beta diversity per million T cells went down as age went up. This fall followed a roughly linear course with age. One million T cells yielded diversity estimates that were considered underestimates.

On this clonotype itself: Its antigen is not identified.

Researchers collected about 9.6 milliliters of peripheral blood from every single donor. A second PCR, run for roughly 7 to 12 cycles, used a sample-barcoded 5' primer plus a J-beta primer mix. Each cDNA was tagged by a template-switch adaptor containing 12 random nucleotides. One entry per CDR3 protein results from TCRdb running MiXCR on the 5' RACE reads. This sample has about 640,000 distinct CDR3 sequences, with about 53% found just once. Sequencing input: blood. This TCR was recovered from a man between 60 and 75 years old in good health.

The CDR3 DNA reads as TGTGCCAGCAGTAGACGAGCGGGGGGGCCTGAAGAGACCCAGTACTTC. Amino acid sequence: CASSRRAGGPEETQYF. The V gene is TRBV21-1, the J gene TRBJ2-5; no DNA check was done on the table's D call, TRBD2. TRBV21-1 is reported as a pseudogene. This CDR3 has 16 amino acids.